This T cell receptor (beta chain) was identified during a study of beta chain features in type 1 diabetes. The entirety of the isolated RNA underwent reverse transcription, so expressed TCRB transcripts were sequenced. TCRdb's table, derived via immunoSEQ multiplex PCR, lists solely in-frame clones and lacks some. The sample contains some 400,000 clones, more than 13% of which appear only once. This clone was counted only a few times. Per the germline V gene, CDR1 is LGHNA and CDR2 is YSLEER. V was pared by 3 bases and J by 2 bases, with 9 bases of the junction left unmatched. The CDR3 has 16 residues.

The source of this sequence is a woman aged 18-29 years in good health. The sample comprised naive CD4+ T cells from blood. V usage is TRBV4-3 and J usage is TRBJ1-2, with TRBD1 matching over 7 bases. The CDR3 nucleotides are TGCGCCAGCAGCCAGGGGGTTATCAGGGGGAACTATGGCTACACCTTC. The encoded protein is CASSQGVIRGNYGYTF.